This entry features one T cell receptor (beta chain) sequence. Its antigen is currently unknown. Other DNA variants within this sample encode the same CDR3. This table comes from immunoSEQ multiplex PCR, and its TCRdb copy is limited to in-frame clones, with some not included. The data contain hundreds of thousands of clones, 83% of them singletons. The data belong to a study of cytomegalovirus exposure and HLA in healthy donors. Study as a whole: The 120 validation repertoires, a later analysis reported, used the same platform as the approximately 670 repertoires from the first cohort. Overall study results and limits: TCR beta chains numbering about 160 were designated cytomegalovirus-associated.

CDR1 and CDR2 (germline): KGHSH, LQKENI. The CDR3 spans 16 residues. J gave up 4 bases and V 3 bases, and 4 bases lay outside the gene matches. The origin of this receptor is a woman younger than 35 in good health and CMV-seronegative. The V call is TRBV18, the J call TRBJ2-3, with 13 bases lining up with TRBD2. The sequencing input was PBMCs. The CDR3 reads CASSPPGLAGPDTQYF. CDR3 nucleotides: TGTGCCAGCTCACCCCCGGGACTAGCGGGGCCAGATACGCAGTATTTT. Filled out from reference TRBV18 and TRBJ2-3, the complete variable domain reads NAGVMQNPRHLVRRRGQEARLRCSPMKGHSHVYWYRQLPEEGLKFMVYLQKENIIDESGMPKERFSAEFPKEGPSILRIQQVVRGDSAAYFCASSPPGLAGPDTQYFGPGTRLTVL.